This T cell receptor beta chain was recovered during a study of T-cell reconstitution after alpha-beta-depleted transplantation in children. Points from the study as a whole: T-cell numbers and diversity, one year after transplant, stemmed largely from T cells that were newly produced. Elevated TCRbeta diversity at day 60 was traced, in some patients, to surviving recipient T cells and thymic progenitors. Several hundred expanded graft clones reportedly were the source of alpha-beta T cells about two months after transplant.

TCRbeta library preparation incorporated unique molecular identifiers. A single record per CDR3 protein comes from TCRdb applying MiXCR to the PCR reads. The sample consists of a few hundred thousand distinct CDR3 sequences, approximately 10% of them appearing once. This clonotype was seen ten or more times. Its antigen is still unknown. CDR3 length: 15 amino acids. Trimming shortened V by 5 bases and J by 0 bases, and 11 bases separated the two germline ends. The germline V gene encodes CDR1 SGHTA and CDR2 FQGNSA. This chain links TRBV7-2 with TRBJ2-1; possibly TRBD1 for D (5 bases). The sample was peripheral blood, taken 180 days after TCRalphabeta/CD19-depleted stem cell transplant. The TCR was taken from a male patient aged 2 to 10 who had a stem cell transplant for chronic granulomatous disease, so the T cells may come from the graft donor. DNA of the CDR3: TGTGCCAGCAGCCAGAGACAGATCTCCTACAATGAGCAGTTCTTC. Translated: CASSQRQISYNEQFF.